One sample yielded the 15 T cell receptor beta chains listed below, sequenced in a study of cytomegalovirus exposure and HLA in healthy donors. Researchers ran the PCR with 60 Vbeta and 13 Jbeta primers. TCRdb's copy holds only in-frame clones and misses some; the assay was immunoSEQ multiplex PCR. Of about 140,000 clones in the sample, around 80% were seen once. Sequenced input: PBMCs. These receptor sequences come from a female donor in good health and CMV-seronegative.

The genes are TRBV10-3 and TRBJ2-2, with 7 positions matching TRBD1. CDR3 length: 14 residues. Germline assignment: CDR1 ENHRY and CDR2 SYGVKD. Trimming at V came to 3 bases and at J to 7 bases, leaving 5 bases not matched to a gene. The CDR3 nucleotides are TGTGCCATCAGTGAAGGGGGCTCGATCGGGGAGCTGTTTTTT. Translation: CAISEGGSIGELFF.

The rearrangement links TRBV6-1 to TRBJ1-2, with D possibly TRBD1 on 6 matching bases. Germline CDR1 MNHNS, CDR2 SASEGT. The V gene lost 2 bases and the J gene lost 7 bases, with 14 bases spanning the gap. This CDR3 region has 14 residues. This chain's CDR3 is CASSESMAGAGYTF. CDR3 DNA sequence: TGTGCCAGCAGTGAAAGTATGGCAGGGGCTGGCTACACCTTC.

The chain couples TRBV19 to TRBJ2-7, with 8 bases that match TRBD2. The CDR3 consists of 15 residues. Germline-derived CDR1 and CDR2 are LNHDA and SQIVND (reference sequence). Trimming cost V 6 bases and J 3 bases; bases outside gene matches: 10. The DNA for the CDR3 is TGTGCCAGTAGCCCGGGGGGACTAGAGAACTACGAGCAGTACTTC. This sequence encodes CASSPGGLENYEQYF. The full variable domain, in which reference TRBV19 and TRBJ2-7 provide the parts outside the CDR3, is DGGITQSPKYLFRKEGQNVTLSCEQNLNHDAMYWYRQDPGQGLRLIYYSQIVNDFQKGDIAEGYSVSREKKESFPLTVTSAQKNPTAFYLCASSPGGLENYEQYFGPGTRLTVT.

The chain uses TRBV7-9 and TRBJ1-2; unclear D gene. V gave up 6 bases and J gave up 0 bases, with 14 bases separating them. The CDR3 consists of 15 residues. Germline loops: CDR1 SEHNR, CDR2 FQNEAQ (reference sequence). CDR3: CASSLNRDPNYGYTF. The CDR3 region has the DNA TGTGCCAGCAGTCTAAACAGAGACCCTAACTATGGCTACACCTTC. The whole variable domain, remainder taken from reference TRBV7-9 and TRBJ1-2, is DTGVSQNPRHKITKRGQNVTFRCDPISEHNRLYWYRQTLGQGPEFLTYFQNEAQLEKSRLLSDRFSAERPKGSFSTLEIQRTEQGDSAMYLCASSLNRDPNYGYTFGSGTRLTVV.

The CDR3 bases are TGTGCCAGCAGCCTAAAAGAGACCCAGTACTTC. Its translation is CASSLKETQYF. J is TRBJ2-5 and V is TRBV5-5, with D hard to call. CDR3 size: 11 residues. Germline V CDR1 and CDR2: SGHKS, YYEKEE (reference sequence). V dropped 4 bases and J dropped 3 bases, with 4 bases sitting between them.

The sample holds a few counts of this clone. V is TRBV5-4 and J is TRBJ1-2; the D gene is possibly TRBD1 (5 bases). This CDR3 contains 14 residues. The ends were cut back, 0 bases at V and 4 bases at J, with 10 bases in the middle. The germline CDR1 and CDR2 sequences are SGHNT and YYREEE (reference sequence). The CDR3 DNA reads TGTGCCAGCAGCTTGGTCGACAGTACCTATGGCTACACCTTC. This gives the protein CASSLVDSTYGYTF. Together with reference TRBV5-4 and TRBJ1-2, the CDR3 gives the full variable domain: ETGVTQSPTHLIKTRGQQVTLRCSSQSGHNTVSWYQQALGQGPQFIFQYYREEENGRGNFPPRFSGLQFPNYSSELNVNALELDDSALYLCASSLVDSTYGYTFGSGTRLTVV.

This clone was seen only a few times. The chain couples TRBV28 to TRBJ1-2; no definite D call. The CDR3 length is 15 residues. V was pared by 2 bases and J by 7 bases, with 17 bases between. Germline lookup yields CDR1 MDHEN and CDR2 SYDVKM. As DNA, the CDR3 is TGTGCCAGCAGTTTAGAGGAGCGGGATATAGCTGGCTACACCTTC. It specifies CASSLEERDIAGYTF.

This clone showed up just once. The gene calls are TRBV19 and TRBJ1-1, with 9 positions matching TRBD1. V was clipped by 4 bases and J by 4 bases; unmatched bases: 7. Germline assignment: CDR1 LNHDA and CDR2 SQIVND (reference sequence). The CDR3 has 15 amino acids. The CDR3 DNA sequence: TGTGCCAGTAGTAGACCGGGACAGGGTCCCACTGAAGCTTTCTTT. It is translated as CASSRPGQGPTEAFF.

The chain has TRBV5-1 and TRBJ2-3; possible D gene TRBD1, 6 bases. Trimming stripped 5 bases from V and 0 bases from J, with 16 bases between. The germline CDR1 and CDR2 sequences are SGHRS and YFSETQ. This CDR3 spans 16 amino acids. The CDR3: CASRPTGTVSTDTQYF. The CDR3 DNA sequence: TGCGCCAGCAGGCCTACAGGGACGGTTAGCACAGATACGCAGTATTTT.

The rearrangement uses TRBV7-8 and TRBJ2-3, with D possibly matching TRBD2 (6 bases). The germline V and J ends were trimmed by 3 bases and 4 bases, with 11 bases remaining between them. The CDR3 is made up of 14 amino acids. Germline CDR1 is SGHVS and CDR2 is FQNEAQ. CDR3 coding DNA: TGTGCCAGCAGCTTGGGGGGTAGCGCAGATACGCAGTATTTT. Residues: CASSLGGSADTQYF. Full variable domain (rest looked up from reference TRBV7-8 and TRBJ2-3): GAGVSQSPRYKVAKRGQDVALRCDPISGHVSLFWYQQALGQGPEFLTYFQNEAQLDKSGLPSDRFFAERPEGSVSTLKIQRTQQEDSAVYLCASSLGGSADTQYFGPGTRLTVL.

This clone appeared a single time. The chain couples TRBV19 to TRBJ2-1; 7 nucleotides line up with TRBD1. CDR1 LNHDA and CDR2 SQIVND come from the germline V gene (reference sequence). The J segment lost 0 bases and the V segment lost 6 bases, leaving 11 bases of the junction unmatched. The CDR3 is 17 residues long. The CDR3 region is CASSWLGQSSSYNEQFF. The CDR3 bases are TGTGCCAGTAGCTGGTTGGGACAGTCTTCCTCCTACAATGAGCAGTTCTTC. The entire variable domain, with the rest obtained from reference TRBV19 and TRBJ2-1, is as follows: DGGITQSPKYLFRKEGQNVTLSCEQNLNHDAMYWYRQDPGQGLRLIYYSQIVNDFQKGDIAEGYSVSREKKESFPLTVTSAQKNPTAFYLCASSWLGQSSSYNEQFFGPGTRLTVL.

V gene TRBV9 combines with J gene TRBJ2-3; 9 bases align to TRBD2. Germline values: CDR1 SGDLS, CDR2 YYNGEE. The CDR3 spans 18 residues. V dropped 5 bases and J dropped 4; count of bases not matched to a gene: 17. The CDR3 sequence is CASSRQPGLAGGPDTQYF. CDR3 in DNA: TGTGCCAGCAGTCGACAGCCGGGACTAGCAGGCGGGCCAGATACGCAGTATTTT.

This clone was picked up a small number of times. The CDR3: CASSLGLAGYRETQYF. In nucleotides, the CDR3 is TGCGCCAGCAGCTTGGGGCTAGCGGGATATCGTGAGACCCAGTACTTC. The chain links TRBV5-1 to TRBJ2-5; 9 nucleotides align to TRBD2. Germline CDR1 and CDR2: SGHRS and YFSETQ. This CDR3 has 16 residues. V shed 0 bases, J shed 5 bases, and the junction held 8 bases outside the gene matches.

J is TRBJ2-5 and V is TRBV5-1; no reliable D call. CDR1 is SGHRS, CDR2 YFSETQ, per germline. The CDR3 has 15 amino acids. The ends were cut back, 0 bases at V and 5 bases at J, with 14 bases in the middle. CDR3 amino acids: CASSLVSRSGETQYF. The CDR3 DNA sequence: TGCGCCAGCAGCTTGGTCTCTAGGTCCGGGGAGACCCAGTACTTC.

About this clone: An end of the junction differs from the germline gene, which may be a read error. V is TRBV7-9 and J is TRBJ1-1, with D unresolved. The CDR3 totals 14 residues. Per the germline V gene, CDR1 is SEHNR and CDR2 is FQNEAQ (reference sequence). CDR3 residues: CSSSLKPAVREAFF. The CDR3 DNA sequence: TGTTCCAGCAGCTTAAAACCAGCGGTCCGTGAAGCTTTCTTT.